A selection of T cell receptor beta chains follows, all from one sample in a study of cytomegalovirus exposure and HLA in healthy donors. Sequencing was performed with immunoSEQ multiplex PCR; in TCRdb, only in-frame clones are kept and a portion is missing. Found here are 110,000 to 150,000 clones, around 70% of them singletons; the top ten hold roughly 2%. Material for sequencing was PBMCs. The receptor source for this set is a woman aged 55 to 70 in good health and CMV-seropositive. Both conserved end residues are part of each CDR3. The D gene is left open where the match is weak. Only some rows state a clone size, as once, few, many or a class for expanded clones.

>TRBJ1-5|.|.|TRBV2
TGTGCCAGCAGTGAGGCCGGGAGCCCATCTCAGCCCCAGCATTTT
CASSEAGSPSQPQHF
>TRBJ1-1|.|TRBD1|TRBV2
TGTGCCAGCAGCAATCAAATAACAGGGGCCCAAAGGGCTTTCTTT
CASSNQITGAQRAFF
>TRBJ1-5|.|.|TRBV27
TGTGCCAGCAGTTTAAATGGACTGGTCAATCAGCCCCAGCATTTT
CASSLNGLVNQPQHF
>TRBJ2-3|few|TRBD1|TRBV30
TGTGCCTGGAGTGACAACACAGGGGGCTTCACAGATACGCAGTATTTT
CAWSDNTGGFTDTQYF
>TRBJ1-5|once|TRBD1|TRBV7-9
TGTGCCAGCAGCTCCAGTGGTACCGGGACAGGGGTTAATCAGCCCCAGCATTTT
CASSSSGTGTGVNQPQHF
>TRBJ1-1|few|.|TRBV6-1
TGTGCCAGCAGTGACGCTTACCCTATGCGGACTGAAGCTTTCTTT
CASSDAYPMRTEAFF
>TRBJ1-5|few|.|TRBV28
TGTGCCAGCAGTTTCCCGACGGCAGGATTTTATCAGCCCCAGCATTTT
CASSFPTAGFYQPQHF
>TRBJ1-1|.|.|TRBV5-4
TGTGCCAGCAGCTTGGCAGGTGGGGCCGGTCACACTGAAGCTTTCTTT
CASSLAGGAGHTEAFF
>TRBJ1-5|.|.|TRBV7-6
TGTGCCAGCAGCTTAGCTGGCAGGCCGGGGGAGCCCCAGCATTTT
CASSLAGRPGEPQHF
>TRBJ2-2|few|TRBD2|TRBV5-1
TGCGCCAGCAGCTTACAAGCGGGAAGACCGAACACCGGGGAGCTGTTTTTT
CASSLQAGRPNTGELFF
>TRBJ1-1|.|TRBD1|TRBV7-2
TGTGCCAGCAGCTGGGACAGGGTGAACACTGAAGCTTTCTTT
CASSWDRVNTEAFF
>TRBJ2-7|.|.|TRBV7-2
TGTGCCAGCAGCCGCTCCGGCTATGCGGACGAGCAGTACTTC
CASSRSGYADEQYF
>TRBJ2-1|.|TRBD1|TRBV29-1
TGCAGCGCTAGACAGGGGAACAGGAATGAGCAGTTCTTC
CSARQGNRNEQFF
>TRBJ2-7|.|TRBD1|TRBV7-6
TGTGCCAGCAGCTCCGGGACAGATTACTACGACGAGCAGTACTTC
CASSSGTDYYDEQYF
>TRBJ1-2|.|.|TRBV28
TGTGCCAGCAGTTTCCTAGACCAGAACTATGGCTACACCTTC
CASSFLDQNYGYTF
>TRBJ2-7|.|TRBD2|TRBV6-7
TGTGCCAGCAGTTCGCTGACCGAGCGGGACGTCTACGAGCAGTACTTC
CASSSLTERDVYEQYF
>TRBJ1-2|.|TRBD1|TRBV2
TGTGCCAGCAGCTCCCGGGACAGGGAGATAAATGGCTACACCTTC
CASSSRDREINGYTF
>TRBJ1-1|.|TRBD1|TRBV19
TGTGCCAGTGGACAGGAGCGAGCTGAAGCTTTCTTT
CASGQERAEAFF
>TRBJ2-1|.|TRBD2|TRBV19
TGTGCCAGTAGTATTGGTGCGGGAGGGTCAAACAATGAGCAGTTCTTC
CASSIGAGGSNNEQFF
>TRBJ2-2|.|TRBD1|TRBV11-2
TGTGCCAGCAGCCCCGGGACAGGGATAACCGGGGAGCTGTTTTTT
CASSPGTGITGELFF
>TRBJ1-4|few|TRBD1|TRBV28
TGTGCCAGCAGCACACTCAGGGGGCTTGGGGAAAAACTGTTTTTT
CASSTLRGLGEKLFF
>TRBJ1-2|.|TRBD1|TRBV4-1
TGCGCCAGCAGCCATGTGCCGGGACAGGGAGCAAGGGGCTACACCTTC
CASSHVPGQGARGYTF
>TRBJ2-6|few|TRBD1|TRBV7-9
TGTGCCAGCAGCTTTCCCGACAGGGCCTCTGGGGCCAACGTCCTGACTTTC
CASSFPDRASGANVLTF
>TRBJ2-1|.|.|TRBV12-5
TGTGCTAGTGGTTTGCGAGCGGAGCAGTTCTTC
CASGLRAEQFF
>TRBJ1-2|few|TRBD1|TRBV6-1
TGTGCCAGCAGCTCGACAGGGGATGGCTACACCTTC
CASSSTGDGYTF
>TRBJ1-5|.|TRBD1|TRBV28
TGTGCCAGCAGTTCGCCGACAGGGGGTGTTCAGCCCCAGCATTTT
CASSSPTGGVQPQHF
>TRBJ2-7|.|TRBD2|TRBV7-9
TGTGCCAGCAGCTTAGGACTAGCGGGACGCTCCTACGAGCAGTACTTC
CASSLGLAGRSYEQYF
>TRBJ2-7|few|.|TRBV5-6
TGTGCCAGCAGCTTGGGGGGCGTCAGCTCCTACGAGCAGTACTTC
CASSLGGVSSYEQYF
>TRBJ2-7|.|.|TRBV30
TGTGCCTGGAGGGGGGACACCATCTCCTACGAGCAGTACTTC
CAWRGDTISYEQYF
>TRBJ2-3|.|.|TRBV5-4
TGTGCCAGCAGCTTGAGTAACGGGATGGGTACGCAGTATTTT
CASSLSNGMGTQYF
>TRBJ2-7|.|TRBD1|TRBV6-1
TGTGCCAGCAGTGGGGGACAGGGGCTTACCTACGAGCAGTACTTC
CASSGGQGLTYEQYF
>TRBJ1-2|.|.|TRBV7-9
TGTGCCAGCAGCTCTCAGAGGACAAACTATGGCTACACCTTC
CASSSQRTNYGYTF
>TRBJ2-2|once|.|TRBV7-9
TGTGCCAGCAGCTTAAGGACTATTAACACCGGGGAGCTGTTTTTT
CASSLRTINTGELFF
>TRBJ1-5|.|TRBD1|TRBV29-1
TGCAGCGCCGCAGGGGGTCCTAATCAGCCCCAGCATTTT
CSAAGGPNQPQHF
>TRBJ2-1|.|TRBD2|TRBV9
TGTGCCAGCAGCGGCGGGAGGCTCTCCTACAATGAGCAGTTCTTC
CASSGGRLSYNEQFF
>TRBJ2-3|.|TRBD2|TRBV30
TGTGCCTGGAGTGTGGAGCCTAGCGGGACCATTTATACGCAGTATTTT
CAWSVEPSGTIYTQYF
>TRBJ2-1|.|.|TRBV5-8
TGTGCCAGCAGCCCGCGGAGGGGGCCAGGCTCCTACAATGAGCAGTTCTTC
CASSPRRGPGSYNEQFF
>TRBJ1-4|.|TRBD1|TRBV7-9
TGTGCCAGCACTAGGGACAGGGCGGATGAAAAACTGTTTTTT
CASTRDRADEKLFF
>TRBJ2-7|.|TRBD1|TRBV6-1
TGTGCCAGCAGTGATTTGACAGGGGGCCTCAACGAGCAGTACTTC
CASSDLTGGLNEQYF
>TRBJ2-1|.|TRBD2|TRBV5-4
TGTGTACTTGAATCAGAGGGGGGTAGCGGGATAAATGAGCAGTTCTTC
CVLESEGGSGINEQFF
>TRBJ2-1|.|TRBD2|TRBV20-1
TGCAGTGCCCCGACTAGCGGCGAGCAGTTCTTC
CSAPTSGEQFF
>TRBJ2-3|.|.|TRBV9
TGTGCCAGCAACCGAGGAGGGCCCACAGATACGCAGTATTTT
CASNRGGPTDTQYF